This paragraph reports one T cell receptor beta chain. In germline, CDR1 is MNHNY, CDR2 SVGAGI (reference sequence). The junction had 5 bases not matched to a gene; V was cut back by 6 bases and J by 8 bases. The CDR3 totals 13 residues. The sample is drawn from a study of OX40 agonist ivuxolimab in advanced cancers. Sequencing was performed with immunoSEQ multiplex PCR; in TCRdb, only in-frame clones are kept and a portion is missing. The data hold 15,000 to 20,000 clones, with around 80% observed a single time. The input for sequencing was CD4+ or CD8+ T cells sorted from blood, taken in a trial of the OX40 agonist ivuxolimab. The sequence was collected from an adult with an advanced solid tumor such as melanoma, head and neck, liver or kidney cancer. V gene TRBV6-6 combines with J gene TRBJ1-5, with 9 bases lining up with TRBD1. The CDR3: CASSDRGGEPQHF. CDR3 bases: TGTGCCAGCAGCGACAGGGGGGGCGAGCCCCAGCATTTT.